This TCR beta chain was profiled in a study of T cell responses to AZD1222 COVID-19 vaccine. Study-level background: Pooled in the analysis were second doses at about 4 or about 12 weeks. Points from the study as a whole: Unmutated variant regions are reportedly the target of nearly half of TCRs that are spike-specific. Following two doses of AZD1222, Spike-specific TCR breadth and depth rose. There were mostly white British donors and more females than males, and clonal diversity was possibly underestimated.

This clone was observed a few times. What it recognizes is unknown. The germline CDR1 and CDR2 sequences are SQVTM and ANQGSEA. The length of the CDR3 is 14 residues. Germline trimming cut 7 bases from V and 4 bases from J; bases unmatched to any gene: 11. Produced via immunoSEQ multiplex PCR; TCRdb's table is partial and in-frame only. The sample shows roughly 150,000 clones, around nine tenths of them seen only once. The sequence was obtained from an adult in good health. This chain joins TRBV29-1 and TRBJ2-7; 9 bases map to TRBD2. Source: peripheral blood, taken on day 0 of AZD1222 vaccination. The DNA of the CDR3 is TGCAGCGCGAAGGGCGGGAGGGCCACGTACGAGCAGTACTTC. Translation gives CSAKGGRATYEQYF.